A single TCR beta chain is shown here with its context. Only in-frame clones appear in the TCRdb table, and some are missing; sequencing was by immunoSEQ multiplex PCR. Of roughly 92,000 clones in the sample, around 91% were seen once. Peripheral blood came from all dose cohorts at three timepoints. The germline V gene encodes CDR1 SSHAT and CDR2 FNYEAQ (reference sequence). This CDR3 region has 13 residues. The sample belongs to a study of OX40 agonist ivuxolimab in advanced cancers. About the study: Dose-escalation cases comprised hepatocellular carcinoma, melanoma, renal cell or head and neck cancer.

This receptor was identified in an adult with an advanced solid tumor such as melanoma, head and neck, liver or kidney cancer. The specimen was CD4+ or CD8+ T cells sorted from blood, collected in a trial of the OX40 agonist ivuxolimab. The rearrangement links TRBV7-7 to TRBJ2-5; 8 bases are shared with TRBD1. CDR3: CAAQGAFQETQYF. The CDR3, as DNA: TGTGCAGCGCAGGGGGCGTTCCAAGAGACCCAGTACTTC.